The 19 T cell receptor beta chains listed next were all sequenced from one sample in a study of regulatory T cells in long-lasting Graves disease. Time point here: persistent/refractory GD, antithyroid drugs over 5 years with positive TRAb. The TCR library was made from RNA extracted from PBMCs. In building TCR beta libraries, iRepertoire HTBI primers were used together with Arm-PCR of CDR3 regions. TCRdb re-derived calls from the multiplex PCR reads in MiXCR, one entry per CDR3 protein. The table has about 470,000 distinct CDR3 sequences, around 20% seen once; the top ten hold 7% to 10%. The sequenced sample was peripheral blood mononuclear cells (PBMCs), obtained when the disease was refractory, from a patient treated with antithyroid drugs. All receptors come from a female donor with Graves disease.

In nucleotides, the CDR3 is TGCGCCAGCAGCCAAGTAACGGGGGCGAGCGGCTACACCTTC. As protein: CASSQVTGASGYTF. V usage is TRBV4-1 and J usage is TRBJ1-2, with D possibly TRBD1 on 6 matching bases. Germline V gene sequence: CDR1 MGHRA, CDR2 YSYEKL. The CDR3 loop spans 14 amino acids. V was shortened by 1 base and J by 8 bases, with 14 bases between the two germline ends.

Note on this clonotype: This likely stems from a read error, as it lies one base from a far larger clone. This CDR3 is CASTGQGRVETQYF. CDR3 coding DNA: TGTGCCAGTACGGGACAGGGGAGAGTGGAGACCCAGTACTTC. The chain uses TRBV2 and TRBJ2-5; 10 nucleotides line up with TRBD1. After removal of 9 bases from V and 5 bases from J, the junction contained 9 bases not matched to a gene. This CDR3 spans 14 amino acids. From germline, CDR1 is SNHLY and CDR2 FYNNEI.

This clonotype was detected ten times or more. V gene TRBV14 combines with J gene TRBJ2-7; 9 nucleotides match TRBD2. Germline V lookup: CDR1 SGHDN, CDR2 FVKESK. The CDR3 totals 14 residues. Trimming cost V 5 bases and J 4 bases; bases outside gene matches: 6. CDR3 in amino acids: CASSWTSVEYEQYF. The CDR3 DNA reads TGTGCCAGCAGCTGGACTAGCGTGGAGTACGAGCAGTACTTC.

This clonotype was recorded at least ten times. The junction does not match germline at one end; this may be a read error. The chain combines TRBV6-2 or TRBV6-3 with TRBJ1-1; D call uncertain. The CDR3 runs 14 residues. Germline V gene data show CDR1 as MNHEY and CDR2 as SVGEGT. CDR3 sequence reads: CASSDSRVRTEAFF. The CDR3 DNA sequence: TGTGCCAGCAGTGACTCCCGGGTCAGAACTGAAGCTTTCTTT.

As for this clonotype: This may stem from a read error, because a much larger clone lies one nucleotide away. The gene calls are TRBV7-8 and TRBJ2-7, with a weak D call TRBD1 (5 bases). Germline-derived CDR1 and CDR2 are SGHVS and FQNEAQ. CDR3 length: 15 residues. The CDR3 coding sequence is TGTGCCAGCAGCCAAGATCGACAGAACTCCCACGAGCAGTACTTC. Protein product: CASSQDRQNSHEQYF.

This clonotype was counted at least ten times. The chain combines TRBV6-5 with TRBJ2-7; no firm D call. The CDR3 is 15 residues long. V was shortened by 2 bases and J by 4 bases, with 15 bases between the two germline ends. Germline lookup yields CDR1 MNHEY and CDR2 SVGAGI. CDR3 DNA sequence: TGTGCCAGCAGTTACACCGGCCTGGTGTCGTACGAGCAGTACTTC. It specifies CASSYTGLVSYEQYF.

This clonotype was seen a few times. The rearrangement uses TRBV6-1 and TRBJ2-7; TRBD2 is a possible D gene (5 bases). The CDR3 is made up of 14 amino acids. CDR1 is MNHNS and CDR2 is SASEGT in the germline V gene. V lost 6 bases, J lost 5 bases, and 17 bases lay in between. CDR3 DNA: TGTGCCAGCAGCTCCGAGAGGGAGTTCAACGAGCAGTACTTC. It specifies CASSSEREFNEQYF.

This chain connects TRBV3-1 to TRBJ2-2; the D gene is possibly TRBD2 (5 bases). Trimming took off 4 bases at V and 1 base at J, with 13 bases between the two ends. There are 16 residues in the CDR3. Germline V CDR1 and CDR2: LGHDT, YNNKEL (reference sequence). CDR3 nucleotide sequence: TGTGCCAGCAGCCCCCTTGGCGGGCGGAACACCGGGGAGCTGTTTTTT. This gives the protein CASSPLGGRNTGELFF.

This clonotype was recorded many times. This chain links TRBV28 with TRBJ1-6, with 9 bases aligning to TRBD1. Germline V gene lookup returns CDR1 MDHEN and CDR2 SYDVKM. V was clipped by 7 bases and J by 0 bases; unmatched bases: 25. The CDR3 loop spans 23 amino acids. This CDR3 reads CASNPPRHSPGQGMLSYNSPLHF. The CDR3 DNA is TGTGCCAGCAACCCGCCCAGACATTCACCGGGACAGGGCATGCTCTCCTATAATTCACCCCTCCACTTT.

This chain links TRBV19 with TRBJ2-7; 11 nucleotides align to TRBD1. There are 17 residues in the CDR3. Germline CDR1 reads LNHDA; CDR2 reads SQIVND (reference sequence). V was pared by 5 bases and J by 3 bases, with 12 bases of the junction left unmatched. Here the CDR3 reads CASSAGTGGPYVYEQYF. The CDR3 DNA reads TGTGCCAGTAGTGCCGGGACAGGGGGGCCGTATGTCTACGAGCAGTACTTC.

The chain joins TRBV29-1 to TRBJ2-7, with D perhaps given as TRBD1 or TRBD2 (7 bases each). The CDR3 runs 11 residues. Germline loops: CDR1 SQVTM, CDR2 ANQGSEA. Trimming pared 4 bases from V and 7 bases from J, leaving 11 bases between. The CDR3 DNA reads TGCAGCGTTGCCAGGGGGGGGGAGCAGTACTTC. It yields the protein CSVARGGEQYF.

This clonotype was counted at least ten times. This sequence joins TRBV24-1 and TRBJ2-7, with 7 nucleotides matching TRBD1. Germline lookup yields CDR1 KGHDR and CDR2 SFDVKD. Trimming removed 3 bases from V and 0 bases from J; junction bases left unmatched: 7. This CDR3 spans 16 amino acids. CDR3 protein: CATSDPSTGSSYEQYF. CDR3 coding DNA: TGTGCCACCAGTGATCCCTCGACAGGGAGCTCCTACGAGCAGTACTTC.

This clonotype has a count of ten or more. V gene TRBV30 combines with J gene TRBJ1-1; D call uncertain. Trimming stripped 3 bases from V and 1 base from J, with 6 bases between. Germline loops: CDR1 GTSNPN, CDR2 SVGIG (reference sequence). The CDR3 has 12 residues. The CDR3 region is CAWSPWNTEAFF. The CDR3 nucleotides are TGTGCCTGGAGCCCGTGGAACACTGAAGCTTTCTTT.

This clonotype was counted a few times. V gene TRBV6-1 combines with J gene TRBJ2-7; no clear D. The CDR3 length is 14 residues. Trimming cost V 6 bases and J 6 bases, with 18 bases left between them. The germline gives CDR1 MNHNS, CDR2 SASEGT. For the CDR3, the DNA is TGTGCCAGCAGCCTCAACGGTGGGCCGTCCGAGCAGTACTTC. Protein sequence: CASSLNGGPSEQYF.

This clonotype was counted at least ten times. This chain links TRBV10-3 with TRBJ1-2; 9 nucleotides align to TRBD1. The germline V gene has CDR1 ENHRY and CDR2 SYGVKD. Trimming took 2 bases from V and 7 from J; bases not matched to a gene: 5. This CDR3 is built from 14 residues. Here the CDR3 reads CAISELGQGRGYTF. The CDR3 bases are TGTGCCATCAGTGAGCTGGGACAGGGACGTGGCTACACCTTC.

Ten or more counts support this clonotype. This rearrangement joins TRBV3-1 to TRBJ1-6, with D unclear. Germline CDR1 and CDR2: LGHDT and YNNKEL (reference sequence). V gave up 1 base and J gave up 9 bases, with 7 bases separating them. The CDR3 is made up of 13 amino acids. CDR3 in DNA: TGTGCCAGCAGCCAAGGACGGACTTCACCCCTCCACTTT. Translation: CASSQGRTSPLHF.

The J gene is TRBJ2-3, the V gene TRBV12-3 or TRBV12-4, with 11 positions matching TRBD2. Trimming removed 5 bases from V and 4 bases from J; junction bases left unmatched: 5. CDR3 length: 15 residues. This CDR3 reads CASSTTSGNADTQYF. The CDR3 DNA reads TGTGCCAGCAGTACGACTAGCGGGAACGCAGATACGCAGTATTTT.

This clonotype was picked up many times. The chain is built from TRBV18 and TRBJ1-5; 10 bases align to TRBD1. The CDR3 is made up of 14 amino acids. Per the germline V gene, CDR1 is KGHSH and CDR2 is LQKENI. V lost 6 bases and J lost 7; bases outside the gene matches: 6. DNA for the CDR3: TGTGCCAGCTCGCTGACAGGGGGCCCACAGCCCCAGCATTTT. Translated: CASSLTGGPQPQHF. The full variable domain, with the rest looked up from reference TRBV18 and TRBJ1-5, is NAGVMQNPRHLVRRRGQEARLRCSPMKGHSHVYWYRQLPEEGLKFMVYLQKENIIDESGMPKERFSAEFPKEGPSILRIQQVVRGDSAAYFCASSLTGGPQPQHFGDGTRLSIL.

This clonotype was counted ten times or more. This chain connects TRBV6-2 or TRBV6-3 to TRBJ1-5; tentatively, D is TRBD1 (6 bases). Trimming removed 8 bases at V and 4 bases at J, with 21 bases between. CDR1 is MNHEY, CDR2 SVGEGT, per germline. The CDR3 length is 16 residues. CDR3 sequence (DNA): TGTGCCAGCGGGAGGGGGGCCATAGTAGGGAATCAGCCCCAGCATTTT. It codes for CASGRGAIVGNQPQHF.